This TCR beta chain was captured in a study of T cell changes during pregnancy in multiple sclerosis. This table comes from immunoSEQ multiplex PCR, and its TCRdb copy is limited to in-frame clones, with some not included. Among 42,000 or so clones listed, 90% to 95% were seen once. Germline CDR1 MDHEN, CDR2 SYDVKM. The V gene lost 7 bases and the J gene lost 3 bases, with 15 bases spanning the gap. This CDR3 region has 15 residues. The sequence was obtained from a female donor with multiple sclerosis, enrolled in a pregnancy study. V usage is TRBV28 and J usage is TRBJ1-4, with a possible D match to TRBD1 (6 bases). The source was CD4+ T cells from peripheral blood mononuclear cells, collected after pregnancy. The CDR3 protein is CASKNGGASNEKLFF. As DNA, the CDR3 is TGTGCCAGCAAAAATGGGGGGGCATCTAATGAAAAACTGTTTTTT.